The next 6 T cell receptor beta chains were all read from a single sample in a study of blood T cell repertoires in COVID-19. Sequencing used immunoSEQ multiplex PCR; TCRdb keeps in-frame clones, though not all of them. The profile shows 150,000 or so clones, 80% of them singletons. The sample taken for sequencing was PBMCs or T cells enriched from blood (not recorded which). These receptors came from an older woman who had recovered from COVID-19.

This chain uses TRBV19 with TRBJ2-7, with 13 bases fitting TRBD2. CDR1 is LNHDA and CDR2 is SQIVND in the germline V gene (reference sequence). There are 16 residues in the CDR3. With 4 bases clipped from V and 3 bases from J, the junction kept 6 bases outside the gene matches. The CDR3 DNA is TGTGCCAGTAGTACGGGACTAGCGGGGAACCTCTACGAGCAGTACTTC. Its protein is CASSTGLAGNLYEQYF.

This chain joins TRBV9 and TRBJ2-2; 11 nucleotides match TRBD2. There are 16 residues in the CDR3. Looked up from germline, CDR1 is SGDLS and CDR2 is YYNGEE. The J segment lost 2 bases and the V segment lost 3 bases, leaving 3 bases of the junction unmatched. CDR3 residues: CASSALAGGNTGELFF. CDR3 nucleotide sequence: TGTGCCAGCAGCGCTCTAGCGGGGGGTAACACCGGGGAGCTGTTTTTT.

This sequence joins TRBV6-5 and TRBJ2-5; 10 positions agree with TRBD1. The V gene's germline CDR1 is MNHEY and CDR2 SVGAGI. The trim removed 7 bases at V and 4 bases at J, leaving 9 bases unmatched. The CDR3 extends over 15 amino acids. The CDR3 reads CASIPGQGYGETQYF. As DNA, the CDR3 is TGTGCCAGCATACCGGGACAGGGGTACGGAGAGACCCAGTACTTC.

The CDR3 DNA reads as TGTGCCAGCAGCCCCCGTGAGCGGGATGGAGCTTTCTTT. This translates into CASSPRERDGAFF. The gene calls are TRBV7-2 and TRBJ1-1, with unresolved D. The germline V gene encodes CDR1 SGHTA and CDR2 FQGNSA. CDR3 length equals 13 residues. V lost 5 bases, J lost 10 bases, and 17 bases lay in between.

The CDR3 DNA reads as TGTGCCACCAGCAGTTCCGATCGGGGAGAGACCCAGTACTTC. Translated, it gives CATSSSDRGETQYF. The V and J genes are TRBV15 and TRBJ2-5, with D maybe TRBD2 (5 bases). With 3 bases removed from V and 4 bases from J, the gap between germline ends came to 12 bases. Germline V CDR1 and CDR2: LNHNV, YYDKDF (reference sequence). This CDR3 is 14 amino acids long.

This rearrangement joins TRBV6-5 to TRBJ2-3, with TRBD1 as a possible D gene (6 bases). Trimming pared 6 bases from V and 1 base from J, leaving 14 bases between. CDR3 size: 15 residues. Per the germline V gene, CDR1 is MNHEY and CDR2 is SVGAGI. The chain's CDR3 is CASRLDSYGTDTQYF. DNA for the CDR3: TGTGCCAGCAGATTGGACAGTTACGGCACAGATACGCAGTATTTT.